The rows below give T cell receptor beta chains drawn from one sample of a study of T-cell memory formation after mild COVID-19. TCRdb re-derived calls from the 5' RACE reads in MiXCR, one entry per CDR3 protein. The repertoire holds under 200,000 distinct CDR3 sequences, with under 15% as singletons. Sequencing was performed on PBMCs or a T cell subset sorted from them (not recorded which). The origin of the receptors is a man aged 18 to 30 who had mild COVID-19 (a few samples of this study predate the infection). Cell type and time point are not known. The CDR3 runs from the conserved cysteine through the conserved F or W. The order of the fields is clone size, V gene, J gene, CDR3 protein. Size values are once, few and many counts, or a class for expanded clones, and some rows have none.

size: few
V: TRBV5-1
J: TRBJ2-4
CDR3: CASSFLAGGSANIQYF

size: few
V: TRBV3-1
J: TRBJ1-2
CDR3: CASSPTGGAYGYTF

size: few
V: TRBV20-1
J: TRBJ2-1
CDR3: CSARASGGPSYNEQFF

size: NA
V: TRBV14
J: TRBJ2-3
CDR3: CASSQDVQGDTQYF

size: few
V: TRBV12-3/TRBV12-4
J: TRBJ2-3
CDR3: CASSLFQGNTDTQYF

size: NA
V: TRBV29-1
J: TRBJ1-2
CDR3: CSVVTSGTVNYGYTF

size: medium-sized
V: TRBV7-6
J: TRBJ2-3
CDR3: CASSFRDNTDTQYF

size: NA
V: TRBV25-1
J: TRBJ1-1
CDR3: CASSDPTGSNTEAFF

size: NA
V: TRBV24-1
J: TRBJ2-5
CDR3: CATSDRAEGETQYF

size: few
V: TRBV5-1
J: TRBJ2-3
CDR3: CASSLEGGGPDTQYF

size: few
V: TRBV2
J: TRBJ1-2
CDR3: CASRTTGDGYTF

size: NA
V: TRBV5-1
J: TRBJ2-1
CDR3: CASSLEVLGNEQFF

size: many
V: TRBV2
J: TRBJ1-5
CDR3: CASSEADDAVNQPQHF

size: few
V: TRBV20-1
J: TRBJ2-1
CDR3: CSGRQGGPINEQFF

size: few
V: TRBV5-1
J: TRBJ1-1
CDR3: CASSFQVRANTEAFF

size: NA
V: TRBV18
J: TRBJ2-3
CDR3: CASSPGQEDTQYF

size: NA
V: TRBV20-1
J: TRBJ1-4
CDR3: CSARGTGGYEKLFF